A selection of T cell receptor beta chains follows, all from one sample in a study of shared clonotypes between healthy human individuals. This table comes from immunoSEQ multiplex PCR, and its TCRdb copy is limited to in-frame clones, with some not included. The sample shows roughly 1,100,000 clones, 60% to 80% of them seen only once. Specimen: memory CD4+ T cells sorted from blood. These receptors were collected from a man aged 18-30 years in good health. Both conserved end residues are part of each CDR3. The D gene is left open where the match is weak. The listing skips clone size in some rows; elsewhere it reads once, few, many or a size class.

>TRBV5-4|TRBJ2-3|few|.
TGTGCCAGCAGTCGACGCAGCGGGCCTAGCACAGATACGCAGTATTTT
CASSRRSGPSTDTQYF
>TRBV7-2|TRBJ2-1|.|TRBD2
TGTGCCAGCAGCTTGAGTGGACTAGCGGGGGACAATGAGCAGTTCTTC
CASSLSGLAGDNEQFF
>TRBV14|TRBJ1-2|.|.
TGTGCCAGCAGCCAAACCGGGACCGGCTATGGCTACACCTTC
CASSQTGTGYGYTF
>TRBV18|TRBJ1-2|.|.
TGTGCCAGCTCACGGGACCAGGGGGGCTACACCTTC
CASSRDQGGYTF
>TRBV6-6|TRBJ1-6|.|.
TGTGCCAGCAGCCCAGAATGGGCGCAAGGGTCACCCCTCCACTTT
CASSPEWAQGSPLHF
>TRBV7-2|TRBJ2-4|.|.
TGTGCCAGCAGCTTAGTTGGGGACATTCAGTACTTC
CASSLVGDIQYF
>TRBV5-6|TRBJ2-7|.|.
TGTGCCAGCAGCTTGAGAGACGAGCAGTACTTC
CASSLRDEQYF
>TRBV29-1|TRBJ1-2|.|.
TGCAGCGTTGCCGACGGTACTAACTATGGCTACACCTTC
CSVADGTNYGYTF
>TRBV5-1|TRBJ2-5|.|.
TGCGCCAGCAGCTTGGCCGCCGGGGGCAGGAAAGAGACCCAGTACTTC
CASSLAAGGRKETQYF
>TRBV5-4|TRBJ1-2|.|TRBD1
TGTGCCAGCAGTCTACCCCATCAGACCGGGACAGGGGTTGGCTACACCTTC
CASSLPHQTGTGVGYTF
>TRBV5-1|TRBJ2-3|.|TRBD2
TGCGCCAGCAGCACGGCCCTAGCGGGGGGGCCAGATACGCAGTATTTT
CASSTALAGGPDTQYF
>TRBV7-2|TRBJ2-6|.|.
TGTGCCAGCAGCTACCGGGGTGTAGGGGCCAACGTCCTGACTTTC
CASSYRGVGANVLTF
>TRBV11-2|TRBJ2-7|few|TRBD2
TGTGCCAGCACCCCGGGGGGGGTAGGGGAGCAGTACTTC
CASTPGGVGEQYF
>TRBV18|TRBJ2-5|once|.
TGTGCCAGCTCACCACTCCAGGGGGAGACCCAGTACTTC
CASSPLQGETQYF
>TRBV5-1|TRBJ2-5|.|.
TGCGCCAGCAGCCTACAGCGCCAAGAGACCCAGTACTTC
CASSLQRQETQYF
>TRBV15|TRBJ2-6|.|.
TGTGCCACCAGCAGAGTTTCCTCCGGGGCCAACGTCCTGACTTTC
CATSRVSSGANVLTF
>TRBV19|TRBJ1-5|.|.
TGTGCCAGTAGTATGGTGCAGGGGTTCAATCAGCCCCAGCATTTT
CASSMVQGFNQPQHF
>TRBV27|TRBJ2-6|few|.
TGTGCCAGCAGTTCCCCCACCTACTCTGGGGCCAACGTCCTGACTTTC
CASSSPTYSGANVLTF
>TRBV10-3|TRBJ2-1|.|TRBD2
TGTGCCATCAGTGATCAGCGGGAGGGCTTTAATGAGCAGTTCTTC
CAISDQREGFNEQFF
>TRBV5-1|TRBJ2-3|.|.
TGCGCCAGCAGCTTGGGTATGCGGGCGCGGGTGTCAGATACGCAGTATTTT
CASSLGMRARVSDTQYF
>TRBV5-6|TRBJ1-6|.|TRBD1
TGTGCCAGCAGCTTGGCTGGGACAGGCTACTATAATTCACCCCTCCACTTT
CASSLAGTGYYNSPLHF
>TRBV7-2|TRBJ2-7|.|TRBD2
TGTGCCAGCAGCTTAGCGTGGCTAGCGGGGGGGGCCTACGAGCAGTACTTC
CASSLAWLAGGAYEQYF
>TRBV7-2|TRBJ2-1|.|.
TGTGCCAGCAGCTTAGTAGGGAGGAGCTCCTACAATGAGCAGTTCTTC
CASSLVGRSSYNEQFF
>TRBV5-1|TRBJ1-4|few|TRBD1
TGCGCCAGCAGTGGACAGGGGCGAACTAATGAAAAACTGTTTTTT
CASSGQGRTNEKLFF
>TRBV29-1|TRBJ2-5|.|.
TGCAGCGCCGGACAGAAAGAGACCCAGTACTTC
CSAGQKETQYF
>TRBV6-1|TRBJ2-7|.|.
TGTGCCAGCAGTGCATACAGGGTCTACGAGCAGTACTTC
CASSAYRVYEQYF
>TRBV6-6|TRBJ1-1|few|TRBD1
TGTGCCAGCAGTTTCAGGGGGCGTGAGACTGAAGCTTTCTTT
CASSFRGRETEAFF
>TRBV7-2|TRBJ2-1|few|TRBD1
TGTGCCAGCAGCTCCGGACAGGCCTTAGTGCAGTTCTTC
CASSSGQALVQFF
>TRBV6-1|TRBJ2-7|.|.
TGTGCCAGCAGCGACGGACTGTTCCAATACGAGCAGTACTTC
CASSDGLFQYEQYF
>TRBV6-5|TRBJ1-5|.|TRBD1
TGTGCCAGCAGTTTAGGGACAGGGGATCAGCCCCAGCATTTT
CASSLGTGDQPQHF
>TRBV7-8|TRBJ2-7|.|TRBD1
TGTGCCAGCAGCCGGACAGGGTGGGATTCCGAGCAGTACTTC
CASSRTGWDSEQYF
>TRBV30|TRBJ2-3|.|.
TGTGCCTGGAGGCCGAGGACTAGCACAGATACGCAGTATTTT
CAWRPRTSTDTQYF
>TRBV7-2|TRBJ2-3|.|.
TGTGCCAGCAGCTCCCTGGGAAGGGGGTATACGCAGTATTTT
CASSSLGRGYTQYF
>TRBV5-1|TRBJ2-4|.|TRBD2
TGCGCCAGCAGCTTGGGGGGACTAGGGAACATTCAGTACTTC
CASSLGGLGNIQYF
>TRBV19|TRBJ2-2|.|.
TGTGCCAGTAAACCATCAGGGGTGAGCACCGGGGAGCTGTTTTTT
CASKPSGVSTGELFF
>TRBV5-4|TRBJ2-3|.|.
TGTGCCAGCAGCCCCCCGGGCGGCCTGATCACAGATACGCAGTATTTT
CASSPPGGLITDTQYF
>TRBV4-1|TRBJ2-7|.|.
TGCGCCAGCAGCCAAGGGGGGGGCAGGTTCTCCTACGAGCAGTACTTC
CASSQGGGRFSYEQYF
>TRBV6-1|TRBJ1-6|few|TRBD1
TGTGCCAGCAGTGCCCGAATGGGGACAGTTAATTCACCCCTCCACTTT
CASSARMGTVNSPLHF
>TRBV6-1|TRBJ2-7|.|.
TGTGCCAGCATACGGGCAGGGGCGGGCTACGAGCAGTACTTC
CASIRAGAGYEQYF
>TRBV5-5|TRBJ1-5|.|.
TGTGCCAGCAGCGCGACTACTAATCAGCCCCAGCATTTT
CASSATTNQPQHF
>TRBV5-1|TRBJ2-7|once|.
TGCGCCAGCAGCCACGGGGGAGAGCCCATCGAGCAGTACTTC
CASSHGGEPIEQYF
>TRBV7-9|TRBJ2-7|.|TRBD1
TGTGCCAGCAGCTTAGAACAGGGGGAACACGAGCAGTACTTC
CASSLEQGEHEQYF
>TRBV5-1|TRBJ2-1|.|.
TGCGCCAGCAGCTTGGAGGGGCCTGACAATGAGCAGTTCTTC
CASSLEGPDNEQFF
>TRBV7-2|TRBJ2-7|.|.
TGTGCCAGCAGCTCCCCAGCGGCCTCCTACGAGCAGTACTTC
CASSSPAASYEQYF
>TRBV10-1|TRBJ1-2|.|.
TGCGCCAGCAGTGAGTCGACAGGTAACTATGGCTACACCTTC
CASSESTGNYGYTF
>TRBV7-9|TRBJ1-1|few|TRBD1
TGTGCCAGCAGCCATTATGGGACAGGGGACACTGAAGCTTTCTTT
CASSHYGTGDTEAFF
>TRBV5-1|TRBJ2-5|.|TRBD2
TGCGCCAGCAGCATCTCCACGGGGGAGGGGACCCAGTACTTC
CASSISTGEGTQYF
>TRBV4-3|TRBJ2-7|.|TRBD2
TGCGCCAGCAGCCGGGGGGAGGGTAACTACGAGCAGTACTTC
CASSRGEGNYEQYF
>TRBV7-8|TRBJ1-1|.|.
TGTGCCAGCAGCTTATACACCGAGGCTTTCTTT
CASSLYTEAFF
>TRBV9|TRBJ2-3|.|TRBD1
TGTGCCAGCAGCGAGGAGACAGGGGCCACAGATACGCAGTATTTT
CASSEETGATDTQYF
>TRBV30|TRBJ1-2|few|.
TGTGCCTGGAGTGCCCTTCCGGGCTACACCTTC
CAWSALPGYTF
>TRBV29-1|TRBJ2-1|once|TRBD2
TGCAGCGTTGAAGTCGGCGGGAGTCAAGATGAGCAGTTCTTC
CSVEVGGSQDEQFF